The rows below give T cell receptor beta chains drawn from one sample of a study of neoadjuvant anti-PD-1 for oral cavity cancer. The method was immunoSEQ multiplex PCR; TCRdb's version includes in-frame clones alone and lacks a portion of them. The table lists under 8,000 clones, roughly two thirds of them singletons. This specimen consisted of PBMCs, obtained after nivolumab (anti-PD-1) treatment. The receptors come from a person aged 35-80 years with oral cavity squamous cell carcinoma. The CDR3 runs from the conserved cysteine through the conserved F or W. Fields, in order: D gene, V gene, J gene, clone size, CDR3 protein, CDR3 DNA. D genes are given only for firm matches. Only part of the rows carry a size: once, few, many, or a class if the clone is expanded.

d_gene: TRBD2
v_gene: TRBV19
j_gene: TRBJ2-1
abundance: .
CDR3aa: CASSIGTSGNNEQFF
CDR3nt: TGTGCCAGTAGTATCGGGACTAGCGGTAACAATGAGCAGTTCTTC

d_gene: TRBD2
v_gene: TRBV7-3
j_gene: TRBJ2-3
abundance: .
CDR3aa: CASSLTMGGGATDTQYF
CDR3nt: TGTGCCAGCAGCTTAACAATGGGCGGGGGGGCCACAGATACGCAGTATTTT

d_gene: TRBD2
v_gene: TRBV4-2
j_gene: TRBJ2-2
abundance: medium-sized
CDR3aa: CASSQVTSGGLDLNTGELFF
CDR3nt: TGTGCCAGCAGCCAAGTCACTAGCGGGGGGCTCGACCTTAACACCGGGGAGCTGTTTTTT

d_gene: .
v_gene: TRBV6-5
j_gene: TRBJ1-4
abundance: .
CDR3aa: CASSYRGNEKLFF
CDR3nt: TGTGCCAGCAGTTATCGGGGAAATGAAAAACTGTTTTTT

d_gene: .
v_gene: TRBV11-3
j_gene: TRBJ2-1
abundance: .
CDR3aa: CASSFEGGHNEQFF
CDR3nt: TGTGCCAGCAGCTTTGAGGGGGGCCACAATGAGCAGTTCTTC

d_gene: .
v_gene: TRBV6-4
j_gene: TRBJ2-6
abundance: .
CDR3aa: CASSDRETGANVLTF
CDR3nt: TGTGCCAGCAGTGATCGGGAGACCGGGGCCAACGTCCTGACTTTC

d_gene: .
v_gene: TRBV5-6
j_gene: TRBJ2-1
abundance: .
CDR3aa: CASSLAHEQFF
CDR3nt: TGTGCCAGCAGCTTGGCCCATGAGCAGTTCTTC

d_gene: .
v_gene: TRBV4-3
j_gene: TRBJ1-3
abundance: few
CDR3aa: CASSQDISYTIYF
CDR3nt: TGCGCCAGCAGCCAAGATATCTCCTACACCATATATTTT

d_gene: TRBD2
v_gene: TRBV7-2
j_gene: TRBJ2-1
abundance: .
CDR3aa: CASSFPAGGLNEQFF
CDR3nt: TGTGCCAGCAGCTTCCCAGCGGGGGGGCTTAATGAGCAGTTCTTC

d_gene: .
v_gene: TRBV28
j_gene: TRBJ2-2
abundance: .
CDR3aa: CASMEGSRGAGELFF
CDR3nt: TGTGCCAGCATGGAGGGGTCAAGAGGGGCCGGGGAGCTGTTTTTT

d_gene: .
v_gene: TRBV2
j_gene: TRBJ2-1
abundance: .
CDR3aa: CASSERGPPGEQFF
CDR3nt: TGTGCCAGCAGTGAAAGGGGACCCCCCGGTGAGCAGTTCTTC

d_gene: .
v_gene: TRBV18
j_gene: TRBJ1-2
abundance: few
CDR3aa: CASSSSGAGYGYTF
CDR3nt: TGTGCCAGCTCATCATCGGGTGCGGGCTATGGCTACACCTTC

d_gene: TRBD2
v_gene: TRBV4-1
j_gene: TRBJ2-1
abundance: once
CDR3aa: CASSPSQRGEVGEQFF
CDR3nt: TGCGCCAGCAGCCCCTCGCAGCGGGGGGAAGTAGGTGAGCAGTTCTTC

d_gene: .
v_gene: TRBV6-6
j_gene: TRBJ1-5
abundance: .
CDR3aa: CASSYSEGPQHF
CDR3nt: TGTGCCAGCAGTTACTCCGAGGGGCCCCAGCATTTT

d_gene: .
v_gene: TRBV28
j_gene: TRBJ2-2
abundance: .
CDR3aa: CASSQDSNTGELFF
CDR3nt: TGTGCCAGCAGTCAGGACAGTAACACCGGGGAGCTGTTTTTT

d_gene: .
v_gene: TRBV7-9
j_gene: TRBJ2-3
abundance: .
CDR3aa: CASSQSSGGSTDTQYF
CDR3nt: TGTGCCAGCAGCCAGAGTAGCGGTGGGAGCACAGATACGCAGTATTTT

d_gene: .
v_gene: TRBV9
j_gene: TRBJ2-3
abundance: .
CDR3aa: CASSLGLGRDTQYF
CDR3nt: TGTGCCAGCAGCCTTGGACTGGGCCGGGATACGCAGTATTTT

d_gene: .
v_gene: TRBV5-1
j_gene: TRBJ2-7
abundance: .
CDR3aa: CASNQGNEQYF
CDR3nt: TGCGCCAGCAACCAGGGGAACGAGCAGTACTTC

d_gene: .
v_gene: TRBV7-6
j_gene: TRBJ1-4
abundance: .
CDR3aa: CASSIQGLRTNEKLFF
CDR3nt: TGTGCCAGCAGCATACAGGGTTTGCGGACTAATGAAAAACTGTTTTTT

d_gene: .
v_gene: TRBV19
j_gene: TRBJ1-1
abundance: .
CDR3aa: CASSIAGPGRGTEAFF
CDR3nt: TGTGCCAGTAGTATAGCCGGCCCCGGGAGGGGCACTGAAGCTTTCTTT

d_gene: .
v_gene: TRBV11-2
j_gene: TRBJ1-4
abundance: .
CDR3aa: CASSLVRQGGEKLFF
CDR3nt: TGTGCCAGCAGCTTAGTACGGCAGGGCGGGGAAAAACTGTTTTTT

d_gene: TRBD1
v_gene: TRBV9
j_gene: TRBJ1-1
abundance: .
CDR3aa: CASSVGQGAPGTEAFF
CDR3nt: TGTGCCAGCAGCGTAGGACAGGGGGCGCCGGGCACTGAAGCTTTCTTT

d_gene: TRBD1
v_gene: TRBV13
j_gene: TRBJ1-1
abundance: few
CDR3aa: CASSLGTRQGSLKTEAFF
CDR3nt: TGTGCCAGCAGCTTAGGGACCCGACAGGGGAGTTTGAAAACTGAAGCTTTCTTT

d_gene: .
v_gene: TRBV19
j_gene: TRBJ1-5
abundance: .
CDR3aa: CASSIRIAPEGNQPQHF
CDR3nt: TGTGCCAGTAGTATACGGATTGCACCGGAAGGCAATCAGCCCCAGCATTTT

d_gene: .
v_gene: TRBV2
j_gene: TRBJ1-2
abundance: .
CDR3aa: CASTLPPDGYTF
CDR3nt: TGTGCCAGCACCCTTCCGCCAGATGGCTACACCTTC

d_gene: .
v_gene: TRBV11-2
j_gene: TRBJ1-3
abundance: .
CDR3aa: CASSLSGFFGNTIYF
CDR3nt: TGTGCCAGCAGCTTATCGGGGTTTTTTGGAAACACCATATATTTT

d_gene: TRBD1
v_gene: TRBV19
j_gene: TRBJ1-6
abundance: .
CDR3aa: CASSSTGTGNSPLHF
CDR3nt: TGTGCCAGTAGCTCAACCGGGACAGGAAATTCACCCCTCCACTTT

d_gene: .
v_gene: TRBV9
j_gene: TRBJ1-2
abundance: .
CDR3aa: CASSVSKGGDYGYTF
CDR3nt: TGTGCCAGCAGCGTATCAAAGGGCGGGGACTATGGCTACACCTTC

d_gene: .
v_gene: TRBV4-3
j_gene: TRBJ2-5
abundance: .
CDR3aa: CASSRRAEETQYF
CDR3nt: TGCGCCAGCAGCCGTAGGGCGGAAGAGACCCAGTACTTC

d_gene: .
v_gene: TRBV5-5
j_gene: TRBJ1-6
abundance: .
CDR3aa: CASSLRAGRYNSPLHF
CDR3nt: TGTGCCAGCAGCTTGAGGGCAGGAAGATATAATTCACCCCTCCACTTT

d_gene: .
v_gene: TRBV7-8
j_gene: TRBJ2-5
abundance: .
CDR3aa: CASSLGAGRETQYF
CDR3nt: TGTGCCAGCAGCTTAGGGGCAGGGCGGGAGACCCAGTACTTC

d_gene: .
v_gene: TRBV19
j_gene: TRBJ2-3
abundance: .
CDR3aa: CASSISGGREHSTDTQYF
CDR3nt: TGTGCCAGTAGTATTTCCGGGGGCAGGGAGCACAGCACAGATACGCAGTATTTT

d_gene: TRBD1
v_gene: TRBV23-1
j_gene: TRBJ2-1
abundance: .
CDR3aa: CASSQTEDRGREQFF
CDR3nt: TGCGCCAGCAGTCAAACGGAGGACAGGGGCAGGGAGCAGTTCTTC

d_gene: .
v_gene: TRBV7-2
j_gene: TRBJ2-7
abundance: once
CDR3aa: CASSLLSSGAGYEQYF
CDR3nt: TGTGCCAGCAGCTTATTATCTTCAGGGGCCGGGTACGAGCAGTACTTC

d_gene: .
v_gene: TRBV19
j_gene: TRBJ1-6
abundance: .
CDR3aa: CASSASYGGYNSPLHF
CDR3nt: TGTGCCAGTAGTGCCTCATACGGGGGGTATAATTCACCCCTCCACTTT

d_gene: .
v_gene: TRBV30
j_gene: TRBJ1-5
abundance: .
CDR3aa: CAWGRDSTSNQPQHF
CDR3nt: TGTGCCTGGGGCCGGGACTCGACTAGCAATCAGCCCCAGCATTTT

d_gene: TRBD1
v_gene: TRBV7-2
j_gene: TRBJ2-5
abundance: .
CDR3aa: CASSKTGGETQYF
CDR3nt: TGTGCCAGCAGCAAAACAGGGGGAGAGACCCAGTACTTC

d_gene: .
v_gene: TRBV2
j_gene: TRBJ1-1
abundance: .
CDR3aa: CALTPFTGTIMNTEAFF
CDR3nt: TGTGCCCTAACCCCATTTACAGGTACGATTATGAACACTGAAGCTTTCTTT

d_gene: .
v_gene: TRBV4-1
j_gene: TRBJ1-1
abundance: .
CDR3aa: CASSQDSTATWNTEAFF
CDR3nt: TGCGCCAGCAGCCAAGATAGCACGGCGACATGGAACACTGAAGCTTTCTTT

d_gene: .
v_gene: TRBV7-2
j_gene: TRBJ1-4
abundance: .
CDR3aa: CASSRNSASEKLFF
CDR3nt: TGTGCCAGCAGCCGCAACTCGGCCTCCGAAAAACTGTTTTTT

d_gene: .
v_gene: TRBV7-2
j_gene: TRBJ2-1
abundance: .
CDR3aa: CASSELSVRFF
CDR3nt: TGTGCCAGCAGCGAACTTTCTGTTCGGTTCTTC